This TCR beta chain comes out of a study of T cell responses to AZD1222 COVID-19 vaccine. About the study: The analysis combined second doses at about 4 or about 12 weeks. Study results and limitations: Every sample of the repertoires postdated the peak T cell response. Donors, mostly white British, included more females; clonal diversity was possibly underestimated.

As concerns this clone: Its antigen is unidentified.

TCRdb's table, derived via immunoSEQ multiplex PCR, lists solely in-frame clones and lacks some. The profile covers 150,000 to 200,000 clones, with 85% to 95% appearing a single time and 9.2% taken by the ten largest. CDR3 size: 15 residues. Per germline, CDR1 LNHDA and CDR2 SQIVND (reference sequence). V dropped 7 bases and J dropped 6; count of bases not matched to a gene: 8. The rearrangement uses TRBV19 and TRBJ2-2; 10 bases fit TRBD1. The receptor comes from an adult in good health. The specimen comprised peripheral blood, sampled on day 0 of AZD1222 vaccination. The CDR3 DNA is TGTGCCAGTAAACCGGGACAGGGGAATGCCGGGGAGCTGTTTTTT. Its protein product is CASKPGQGNAGELFF.